One and the same sample provided the 15 T cell receptor beta chains below, sequenced in a study of blood T cell repertoires in COVID-19 (dated by TCRdb to the early 2020s). Libraries were prepared through the immunoSEQ multiplex PCR assay. TCRdb's version of the immuneACCESS table is confined to in-frame rearrangements and falls short of the full clone set. An unresolved V gene accounts for under half of the shortfall where checked; the remainder is of unknown origin. This sample has fewer than 500,000 clones in its table, and approximately 89% of those were observed once. The top ten hold around 1.3% of the sample. Input material: PBMCs or T cells enriched from blood (not recorded which). These receptors were taken from a man aged 25-45 years who had recovered from COVID-19.

DNA of the CDR3: TGTGCCAGCAGTGGAGCGGCCTCTGGGTTCAATGAGCAGTTCTTC. This encodes CASSGAASGFNEQFF. This sequence joins TRBV6-2 or TRBV6-3 and TRBJ2-1; a possible D gene is TRBD2 (5 bases). CDR1 and CDR2 (germline): MNHEY, SVGEGT. V was trimmed by 5 bases and J by 6 bases, leaving 17 bases between them. The CDR3 length is 15 residues.

The V and J genes are TRBV19 and TRBJ1-1, with D possibly TRBD1 on 6 matching bases. Germline-derived CDR1 and CDR2 are LNHDA and SQIVND (reference sequence). V lost 2 bases and J 8 bases, leaving 6 bases between the germline ends. CDR3 length: 11 residues. The CDR3 here is CASSIQGEAFF. The CDR3 coding sequence is TGTGCCAGTAGTATACAGGGGGAAGCTTTCTTT.

The rearrangement uses TRBV6-2 or TRBV6-3 and TRBJ1-4; the D is unclear. CDR3 length equals 15 residues. V was clipped by 2 bases and J by 5 bases, with 12 bases between them. Germline CDR1 and CDR2: MNHEY and SVGEGT. The CDR3 bases are TGTGCCAGCAGTTACGGGCAGATTCTGAATGAAAAACTGTTTTTT. Its protein product is CASSYGQILNEKLFF.

This sequence joins TRBV9 and TRBJ1-6, with 8 bases lining up with TRBD1. V dropped 3 bases and J dropped 7; count of bases not matched to a gene: 6. CDR1 and CDR2 from the germline V gene are SGDLS and YYNGEE. The CDR3 has 15 residues. The CDR3 reads CASSALQGANSPLHF. The CDR3 DNA reads TGTGCCAGCAGCGCGCTGCAGGGGGCCAATTCACCCCTCCACTTT.

This clone was counted a single time. The J gene is TRBJ1-1, the V gene TRBV27; TRBD1 is a possible D gene (5 bases). Trimming stripped 7 bases from V and 11 bases from J, with 14 bases between. Looked up from germline, CDR1 is MNHEY and CDR2 is SMNVEV (reference sequence). There are 11 residues in the CDR3. CDR3 in amino acids: CASNSGGAAFF. In DNA form, the CDR3 reads TGTGCCAGCAACTCGGGAGGGGCGGCTTTCTTT.

The gene calls are TRBV20-1 and TRBJ2-1; 11 positions match TRBD2. Germline V gene sequence: CDR1 DFQATT, CDR2 SNEGSKA (reference sequence). V shed 3 bases, J shed 6 bases, and the junction held 10 bases outside the gene matches. This CDR3 is 16 amino acids long. CDR3 nucleotide sequence: TGCAGTGCTAGTCCCGTAACTAGCGGGGGTACCAATGAGCAGTTCTTC. Amino acid sequence: CSASPVTSGGTNEQFF.

CDR3 DNA: TGTGCCAGTAGTCCGGGGGACAGGGACAATGAAAAACTGTTTTTT. This sequence encodes CASSPGDRDNEKLFF. The rearrangement joins TRBV19 to TRBJ1-4, with TRBD1 matching 9 bases. CDR3 length: 15 residues. The J segment lost 5 bases and the V segment lost 5 bases, leaving 6 bases of the junction unmatched. The V gene's germline CDR1 is LNHDA and CDR2 SQIVND (reference sequence).

The chain has TRBV12-5 and TRBJ1-1; D perhaps matches TRBD1 (6 bases). Germline V lookup: CDR1 LGHNT, CDR2 FRNRAP. Deletions cut 6 bases from V and 7 bases from J, with 12 bases between. The CDR3 has 12 residues. CDR3 residues: CASGSQDSEAFF. The CDR3 DNA is TGTGCTAGTGGGTCACAGGACAGTGAAGCTTTCTTT.

Written as DNA, the CDR3 is TGTGCCAGCTCACCACCCGGGACAGGGGATGGCTACACCTTC. This encodes CASSPPGTGDGYTF. The rearrangement joins TRBV18 to TRBJ1-2; 10 nucleotides match TRBD1. CDR3 size: 14 residues. V trimming: 0 bases; J trimming: 6 bases; junction bases outside the gene matches: 1. CDR1 and CDR2 (germline): KGHSH, LQKENI.

This clone was seen only a few times. The chain links TRBV5-6 to TRBJ1-2, with 9 bases matching TRBD1. In germline, CDR1 is SGHDT, CDR2 YYEEEE. The CDR3 totals 15 residues. The trim removed 6 bases at V and 3 bases at J, leaving 9 bases unmatched. The CDR3, as DNA: TGTGCCAGCAAAGGGGACAGGGTGGCTCACTATGGCTACACCTTC. Translating gives CASKGDRVAHYGYTF.

V is TRBV7-2 and J is TRBJ1-1; TRBD1 matches 7 bases. The trim removed 5 bases at V and 4 bases at J, leaving 7 bases unmatched. The germline V gene has CDR1 SGHTA and CDR2 FQGNSA. The CDR3 is 14 amino acids. The CDR3 sequence: CASSPWTGATEAFF. CDR3 sequence (DNA): TGTGCCAGCAGCCCCTGGACAGGAGCCACTGAAGCTTTCTTT.

The chain is built from TRBV25-1 and TRBJ1-5; D unclear. Germline loops: CDR1 MGHDK, CDR2 SYGVNS. V was clipped by 1 base and J by 3 bases, with 13 bases between them. The CDR3 spans 16 residues. The CDR3 reads CASSESVNSPNQPQHF. The CDR3 DNA is TGTGCCAGCAGTGAATCCGTAAACAGCCCCAATCAGCCCCAGCATTTT.

J is TRBJ2-2 and V is TRBV15; D not certain. The germline CDR1 and CDR2 sequences are LNHNV and YYDKDF (reference sequence). CDR3 length: 13 amino acids. The ends were cut back, 0 bases at V and 7 bases at J, with 6 bases in the middle. The CDR3 DNA sequence: TGTGCCACCAGCAGAGATCTTAACGGGGAGCTGTTTTTT. Protein sequence: CATSRDLNGELFF.

CDR3 protein: CASSSAGGNTIYF. Written as DNA, the CDR3 is TGTGCCAGCAGTTCCGCCGGGGGAAACACCATATATTTT. The chain recombines TRBV12-3 or TRBV12-4 with TRBJ1-3; no firm D call. The CDR3 spans 13 residues. Deletions cut 4 bases from V and 4 bases from J, with 8 bases between.

The chain carries TRBV4-3 and TRBJ2-1; TRBD2 aligns across 11 bases. Per the germline V gene, CDR1 is LGHNA and CDR2 is YSLEER. This CDR3 has 17 residues. V shed 2 bases, J shed 4 bases, and the junction held 7 bases outside the gene matches. In DNA, the CDR3 is TGCGCCAGCAGCCAACAAATAGCGGGGGGGCCTTACAATGAGCAGTTCTTC. Protein sequence: CASSQQIAGGPYNEQFF.